The 28 T cell receptor beta chains below come from one sample, sequenced in a study of blood T cell repertoires in COVID-19. Sequencing used immunoSEQ multiplex PCR; TCRdb keeps in-frame clones, though not all of them. This table has over 70,000 clones, more than 60% appearing once. Material for sequencing was peripheral blood. All receptors come from a human donor in a cohort sampled during active COVID-19.

In its sample, this clone was seen once. V is TRBV19 and J is TRBJ2-7; TRBD2 matches at 9 bases. CDR1 and CDR2 (germline): LNHDA, SQIVND (reference sequence). V lost 1 base and J lost 5; bases outside the gene matches: 9. This CDR3 spans 16 amino acids. In DNA, the CDR3 is TGTGCCAGTAGTATAGGGGGTAGCGGGAGCGCTAACGAGCAGTACTTC. It codes for CASSIGGSGSANEQYF.

The chain recombines TRBV4-3 with TRBJ2-1; no definite D call. This CDR3 contains 12 residues. V was trimmed by 3 bases and J by 3 bases, leaving 3 bases between them. The germline gives CDR1 LGHNA, CDR2 YSLEER. CDR3 DNA sequence: TGCGCCAGCAGCCACAACTACAATGAGCAGTTCTTC. The encoded protein is CASSHNYNEQFF.

The chain combines TRBV3-1 (or the pseudogene TRBV3-2) with TRBJ2-6, with TRBD1 identical over 9 bases. Germline V CDR1 and CDR2: LGHDT, YNNKEL (reference sequence). J was trimmed by 0 bases and V by 4 bases; bases with no gene match: 10. CDR3 length equals 19 residues. CDR3 residues: CASSPIPGTGNSGANVLTF. The CDR3 nucleotides read TGTGCCAGCAGCCCAATTCCCGGGACAGGGAACTCTGGGGCCAACGTCCTGACTTTC.

This clone was seen once. V is TRBV5-4 and J is TRBJ2-1; 10 nucleotides line up with TRBD2. CDR1 and CDR2 (germline): SGHNT, YYREEE (reference sequence). The CDR3 covers 15 residues. Trimming at V came to 0 bases and at J to 5 bases, leaving 2 bases not matched to a gene. CDR3 sequence (DNA): TGTGCCAGCAGCTTGGGGCTAGCGGGAGACAATGAGCAGTTCTTC. Translated, it gives CASSLGLAGDNEQFF.

V usage is TRBV28 and J usage is TRBJ2-2, with TRBD1 identical over 7 bases. The junction had 22 bases not matched to a gene; V was cut back by 6 bases and J by 6 bases. In germline, CDR1 is MDHEN, CDR2 SYDVKM. CDR3 length equals 19 residues. The CDR3 sequence is CASSYSRGVGQTRAGELFF. The CDR3 region has the DNA TGTGCCAGCAGCTATTCTCGGGGTGTGGGACAGACGAGGGCCGGGGAGCTGTTTTTT.

The V call is TRBV7-2, the J call TRBJ2-3; D possibly corresponds to TRBD1 (5 bases). Germline V gives CDR1 SGHTA, CDR2 FQGNSA. The CDR3 runs to 15 residues. V lost 0 bases and J 2 bases, leaving 9 bases between the germline ends. The CDR3 DNA reads as TGTGCCAGCAGCTTAGCTTCCAGGGACACAGATACGCAGTATTTT. The encoded protein is CASSLASRDTDTQYF. Using reference TRBV7-2 and TRBJ2-3 for the parts outside the CDR3, the full variable domain is GAGVSQSPSNKVTEKGKDVELRCDPISGHTALYWYRQSLGQGLEFLIYFQGNSAPDKSGLPSDRFSAERTGGSVSTLTIQRTQQEDSAVYLCASSLASRDTDTQYFGPGTRLTVL.

The chain has TRBV4-3 and TRBJ2-7; 9 bases fit TRBD1. The length of the CDR3 is 19 residues. Looked up from germline, CDR1 is LGHNA and CDR2 is YSLEER. V was clipped by 4 bases and J by 5 bases; unmatched bases: 21. CDR3 sequence: CASSLKILRAGTGTHEQYF. CDR3 nucleotides: TGCGCCAGCAGCCTAAAAATTCTCCGGGCTGGGACAGGGACTCACGAGCAGTACTTC.

This sequence joins TRBV27 and TRBJ2-2; D perhaps matches TRBD2 (5 bases). The CDR3 has 14 amino acids. V gave up 6 bases and J gave up 5 bases, with 13 bases separating them. Looked up from germline, CDR1 is MNHEY and CDR2 is SMNVEV (reference sequence). The CDR3 here is CASSRNSGTGELFF. Written as DNA, the CDR3 is TGTGCCAGCAGCCGTAACTCGGGGACCGGGGAGCTGTTTTTT.

This clone was picked up one time. V is TRBV18 and J is TRBJ1-5; D is possibly TRBD1 (5 bases). V lost 3 bases to trimming and J lost 5 bases, with 11 bases between them. Germline CDR1 reads KGHSH; CDR2 reads LQKENI. The CDR3 consists of 14 residues. This CDR3 is CASSPGQGYQPQHF. CDR3 DNA sequence: TGTGCCAGCTCACCCGGCCAGGGATATCAGCCCCAGCATTTT.

This chain connects TRBV27 to TRBJ1-3; possible D gene TRBD1, 5 bases. The V gene lost 5 bases and the J gene lost 0 bases, with 17 bases spanning the gap. The CDR3 runs 17 residues. Germline values: CDR1 MNHEY, CDR2 SMNVEV (reference sequence). In DNA, the CDR3 is TGTGCCAGCAGTCTTACTCGCCCTAGGGGCTCTGGAAACACCATATATTTT. Its translation is CASSLTRPRGSGNTIYF.

This chain uses TRBV7-2 with TRBJ2-5, with D perhaps matching TRBD2 (6 bases). Germline assignment: CDR1 SGHTA and CDR2 FQGNSA. Deletions cut 5 bases from V and 5 bases from J, with 18 bases between. The CDR3 is 15 amino acids. CDR3 sequence (DNA): TGTGCCAGCAGCCTCGGCTTAGGGGAGGCGGAGACCCAGTACTTC. It yields the protein CASSLGLGEAETQYF.

CDR3 coding DNA: TGTGCCAGCAGCGCCTTTACAGGGGGCGGAGGTGGCTACACCTTC. It specifies CASSAFTGGGGGYTF. This chain connects TRBV7-9 to TRBJ1-2; 9 bases match TRBD1. Trimming at V came to 5 bases and at J to 7 bases, leaving 11 bases not matched to a gene. This CDR3 region has 15 residues. CDR1 and CDR2 (germline): SEHNR, FQNEAQ (reference sequence).

J is TRBJ1-1 and V is TRBV28; D remains ambiguous. This CDR3 comprises 14 residues. Germline V CDR1 and CDR2: MDHEN, SYDVKM. Trimming shortened V by 5 bases and J by 2 bases, and 12 bases separated the two germline ends. CDR3 sequence reads: CASSRLTGNTEAFF. CDR3 in DNA: TGTGCCAGCAGTCGACTGACGGGTAACACTGAAGCTTTCTTT.

This chain joins TRBV27 and TRBJ1-4; D unresolved. Germline lookup yields CDR1 MNHEY and CDR2 SMNVEV (reference sequence). CDR3 length equals 14 residues. V dropped 6 bases and J dropped 4 bases, with 12 bases sitting between them. The DNA of the CDR3 is TGTGCCAGCAGCCCCTGGCCTCTTAATGAAAAACTGTTTTTT. Translating gives CASSPWPLNEKLFF.

The chain is built from TRBV24-1 and TRBJ2-1, with TRBD1 identical over 9 bases. Germline V gene sequence: CDR1 KGHDR, CDR2 SFDVKD. The junction had 11 bases not matched to a gene; V was cut back by 5 bases and J by 7 bases. The CDR3 totals 16 residues. CDR3 residues: CATSGSRDRAVNEQFF. The CDR3 nucleotides read TGTGCCACCAGTGGCTCGCGGGACAGGGCGGTAAATGAGCAGTTCTTC.

The rearrangement uses TRBV6-2 or TRBV6-3 and TRBJ2-2, with D maybe TRBD1 (6 bases). CDR3 length equals 16 residues. V lost 7 bases to trimming and J lost 5 bases, with 20 bases between them. Germline assignment: CDR1 MNHEY and CDR2 SVGEGT. The CDR3 spells CASTPLGASRTGELFF. As DNA, the CDR3 is TGTGCCAGCACCCCCTTGGGGGCGTCGAGGACCGGGGAGCTGTTTTTT.

This clone was found a few times. The V and J genes are TRBV19 and TRBJ1-2, with a tentative D call TRBD1 (6 bases). Trimming left V 4 bases short and J 2 bases short, with 17 bases between. The germline V gene has CDR1 LNHDA and CDR2 SQIVND (reference sequence). The CDR3 is 16 amino acids. The CDR3 region has the DNA TGTGCCAGTAGTACCATACAGGGAAATCGAAACTATGGCTACACCTTC. This translates into CASSTIQGNRNYGYTF.

This clone was detected once. The V and J genes are TRBV28 and TRBJ1-2; D unclear. Germline CDR1 and CDR2: MDHEN and SYDVKM. Trimming pared 4 bases from V and 2 bases from J, leaving 5 bases between. The CDR3 is 12 amino acids. The CDR3 reads CASSSGNYGYTF. In nucleotides, the CDR3 is TGTGCCAGCAGTTCAGGAAACTATGGCTACACCTTC.

The rearrangement joins TRBV5-6 to TRBJ2-4; TRBD1 matches 7 bases. Germline V gene data show CDR1 as SGHDT and CDR2 as YYEEEE. After removal of 4 bases from V and 6 bases from J, the junction contained 13 bases not matched to a gene. The CDR3 spans 16 residues. CDR3 protein: CASSPTKQGKGNIQYF. Here the CDR3 DNA reads TGTGCCAGCAGCCCAACCAAACAGGGGAAGGGAAACATTCAGTACTTC.

This chain connects TRBV28 to TRBJ2-3, with TRBD2 matching 7 bases. Germline V lookup: CDR1 MDHEN, CDR2 SYDVKM. The V segment lost 7 bases and the J segment 1 base; nucleotides outside the gene matches: 11. This CDR3 comprises 16 residues. CDR3 protein: CASTGLGTGGTDTQYF. For the CDR3, the DNA is TGTGCCAGCACAGGACTAGGAACCGGGGGCACAGATACGCAGTATTTT. The full variable domain, rest sourced from reference TRBV28 and TRBJ2-3, is DVKVTQSSRYLVKRTGEKVFLECVQDMDHENMFWYRQDPGLGLRLIYFSYDVKMKEKGDIPEGYSVSREKKERFSLILESASTNQTSMYLCASTGLGTGGTDTQYFGPGTRLTVL.

The chain couples TRBV28 to TRBJ2-7; D unclear. CDR3 size: 14 residues. The germline V gene has CDR1 MDHEN and CDR2 SYDVKM. Trimming stripped 4 bases from V and 2 bases from J, with 12 bases between. The CDR3: CASSSSGFAYEQYF. As DNA, the CDR3 is TGTGCCAGCAGTTCCTCAGGTTTCGCCTACGAGCAGTACTTC.

The chain is built from TRBV27 and TRBJ2-1; TRBD2 matches at 8 bases. Germline CDR1 reads MNHEY; CDR2 reads SMNVEV (reference sequence). V lost 3 bases to trimming and J lost 1 base; unmatched junction nucleotides: 5. CDR3 length: 16 amino acids. The CDR3 reads CASSFRAGGSYNEQFF. CDR3 nucleotides: TGTGCCAGCAGTTTTCGGGCGGGAGGTTCCTACAATGAGCAGTTCTTC.

This clone has more than one count but fewer than ten. The genes are TRBV6-1 and TRBJ2-3, with D perhaps matching TRBD1 (7 bases). Per germline, CDR1 MNHNS and CDR2 SASEGT. The CDR3 contains 16 residues. With 4 bases removed from V and 6 bases from J, the gap between germline ends came to 20 bases. This chain's CDR3 is CASSVEQGGGSDTQYF. CDR3 nucleotides: TGTGCCAGCAGTGTCGAGCAGGGGGGAGGTTCGGATACGCAGTATTTT.

The genes are TRBV18 and TRBJ2-5; TRBD2 is a possible D gene (5 bases). The V end was cut by 4 bases, the J end by 5 bases, with 11 bases between. The CDR3 is 13 amino acids. Germline lookup yields CDR1 KGHSH and CDR2 LQKENI. CDR3 protein: CASSLLEVETQYF. Here the CDR3 DNA reads TGTGCCAGCTCACTGCTGGAGGTTGAGACCCAGTACTTC.

This chain joins TRBV15 and TRBJ2-5, with D possibly being TRBD1 (6 bases). V was clipped by 6 bases and J by 2 bases, with 13 bases between them. The CDR3 is 14 residues long. CDR1 is LNHNV and CDR2 is YYDKDF in the germline V gene (reference sequence). CDR3 sequence reads: CATSRGQHQETQYF. DNA for the CDR3: TGTGCCACCAGTCGAGGACAGCATCAAGAGACCCAGTACTTC.

The V call is TRBV7-2, the J call TRBJ2-2; 7 bases are shared with TRBD2. The germline CDR1 and CDR2 sequences are SGHTA and FQGNSA. V shed 5 bases and J 4 bases; nucleotides not matched to a gene: 13. The CDR3 is made up of 17 amino acids. CDR3 loop: CASSPSTSEALTGELFF. In DNA form, the CDR3 reads TGTGCCAGCAGCCCCTCTACTAGCGAAGCACTCACCGGGGAGCTGTTTTTT.

The chain employs TRBV10-3 and TRBJ1-5, with D possibly matching TRBD1 (5 bases). The CDR3 runs 15 residues. Trimming left V 4 bases short and J 2 bases short, with 12 bases between. Germline CDR1 is ENHRY and CDR2 is SYGVKD. CDR3 bases: TGTGCCATCAGTGCAGGGAAAGGGCGCAATCAGCCCCAGCATTTT. This translates into CAISAGKGRNQPQHF.

V gene TRBV28 combines with J gene TRBJ2-7; 11 bases match TRBD2. J gave up 0 bases and V 3 bases, and 7 bases lay outside the gene matches. In germline, CDR1 is MDHEN, CDR2 SYDVKM. The CDR3 has 17 residues. The CDR3 coding sequence is TGTGCCAGCAGTTTGGCTAGCGGGAGGTCAAGCTCCTACGAGCAGTACTTC. Translation gives CASSLASGRSSSYEQYF.